One sample yielded the 4 T cell receptor beta chains listed below, sequenced in a study of blood T cell repertoires in COVID-19. Assay used: immunoSEQ multiplex PCR; TCRdb lists only in-frame clones, some missing. The repertoire holds around 66,000 clones, with approximately 89% as singletons. Sequences were obtained from peripheral blood. The receptor set was obtained from a man in his 60s with acute or convalescent COVID-19.

The gene calls are TRBV11-1 and TRBJ1-2; no clear D gene. This CDR3 spans 11 amino acids. Trimming pared 4 bases from V and 12 bases from J, leaving 12 bases between. From germline, CDR1 is SGHAT and CDR2 FQDESV (reference sequence). CDR3 nucleotide sequence: TGTGCCAGCAGCTCCGGAGGGAGGGACACCTTC. Translated, it gives CASSSGGRDTF.

V usage is TRBV24-1 and J usage is TRBJ1-2; a possible D gene is TRBD1 (5 bases). The CDR3 has 12 residues. Germline-derived CDR1 and CDR2 are KGHDR and SFDVKD. Trimming pared 6 bases from V and 5 bases from J, leaving 9 bases between. The CDR3 nucleotides are TGTGCCACCAGTCAGGAGGGGTATGGCTACACCTTC. Amino acid sequence: CATSQEGYGYTF.

This clone was found once. The J gene is TRBJ1-2, the V gene TRBV27; 7 bases line up with TRBD1. V trimming: 6 bases; J trimming: 6 bases; junction bases outside the gene matches: 16. This CDR3 has 16 residues. Germline V gene data show CDR1 as MNHEY and CDR2 as SMNVEV (reference sequence). The CDR3 sequence is CASRKEQGFVGHGYTF. In DNA, the CDR3 is TGTGCCAGCAGGAAGGAACAGGGGTTTGTTGGTCATGGCTACACCTTC.

The rearrangement joins TRBV14 to TRBJ1-1, with D unclear. Germline assignment: CDR1 SGHDN and CDR2 FVKESK. V lost 1 base, J lost 1 base, and 10 bases lay in between. The CDR3 is made up of 15 amino acids. This CDR3 is CASSQVEAANTEAFF. CDR3 coding DNA: TGTGCCAGCAGCCAAGTCGAGGCGGCGAACACTGAAGCTTTCTTT. Together with reference TRBV14 and TRBJ1-1, the CDR3 gives the full variable domain: EAGVTQFPSHSVIEKGQTVTLRCDPISGHDNLYWYRRVMGKEIKFLLHFVKESKQDESGMPNNRFLAERTGGTYSTLKVQPAELEDSGVYFCASSQVEAANTEAFFGQGTRLTVV.